The T cell receptor (beta chain) under discussion was sequenced for a study of T cells in Graves' hyperthyroidism and ophthalmopathy. The TCR beta CDR3 regions underwent amplification using RNA transcripts as the source. A first-round RT-PCR of the TCR CDR3 used the HTBI primer set. One entry per CDR3 protein, called by TCRdb with MiXCR from the multiplex PCR reads. The sample has roughly 380,000 distinct CDR3 sequences; about a sixth are singletons. The sequencing sample was made of blood. This receptor was taken from a woman in her 40s with Graves' ophthalmopathy.

This CDR3 reads CSARATVTYEQYF. The CDR3, as DNA: TGCAGTGCTAGGGCCACAGTTACCTACGAGCAGTACTTC. V gene TRBV20-1 combines with J gene TRBJ2-7; no clear D. From germline, CDR1 is DFQATT and CDR2 SNEGSKA (reference sequence). The V end was cut by 3 bases, the J end by 2 bases, with 11 bases between. The CDR3 length is 13 residues.